The text below deals with one T cell receptor (beta chain). This receptor's antigen is unknown. Base quality data are lacking; no much larger clone is found one base away. The cysteine opens and the phenylalanine closes a CDR3 of 17 amino acids. CDR3 DNA is the only sequence kept; it has 51 bases, read in frame from the first base. These data originate in a study of PD-1 blockade in classical Hodgkin lymphoma (dated by TCRdb to the early 2020s). Some background on the complete study: Nivolumab dosing was 3 mg/kg intravenously every 2 weeks, continuing until either disease progression or unacceptable toxicity. The study used TCR beta sequencing and CyTOF to define a peripheral blood immune signature of response to PD-1 blockade in classical Hodgkin lymphoma. Summary of the overall study and its limitations: Patients starting nivolumab less than 1 year after ASCT had lower diversity and were excluded from later analyses to avoid confounding by immune reconstitution. The study was limited to a single clinical trial cohort, and causes of repertoire differences, possibly disease activity or prior therapy, remained undefined. Baseline TCR diversity was reported as lower in newly diagnosed patients than in healthy donors, and lower still in relapsed/refractory patients. Trial patients with a complete response had baseline diversity similar to that of newly diagnosed patients, while partial responders and progressors had significantly lower diversity. CD4+ but not CD8+ TCR diversity rose significantly by C4D1 (p=0.0027 vs p=0.16), most apparent in complete responders (p=0.02).

In light of the paper, this sample's time point label describes: cycle 1 day 1 (C1D1), immediately before nivolumab initiation. Every trial patient had relapsed after autologous stem cell transplantation, and cohorts A, B and C differed in prior brentuximab vedotin exposure. The trial cohort included 56 patients with relapsed/refractory classical Hodgkin lymphoma, and each patient had a best overall response of complete response, partial response or progressive disease. Single-agent nivolumab was administered to trial patients in the multi-cohort phase II CheckMate 205 trial. Best overall response was determined by an independent review committee according to the 2007 International Working Group response criteria. Trial PBMCs were collected just before the start of nivolumab (C1D1) and during therapy at cycle 2 day 1 and cycle 4 day 1. Peripheral blood was collected in 8 mL Vacutainer Cell Preparation Tubes, from which PBMCs were isolated by centrifugation and then cryopreserved.

The Qiagen DNeasy kit was used to extract genomic DNA both from unsorted PBMCs and from the negatively selected CD4+ and CD8+ fractions. Amplification of TCR beta CDR3 regions was done by immunoSEQ multiplex PCR with primers that anneal to V and J segments. A synthetic immune receptor repertoire was used to minimize amplification bias, and remaining bias was computationally removed after sequencing. Per the original workflow: Repertoire diversity was quantified as the Shannon entropy index using custom Python scripts. Unsorted, CD4+ and CD8+ repertoires were analyzed separately, except in combined analyses where CD4+ and CD8+ sequences were merged in silico. A clone counted as expanded when the clone's frequency after treatment rose at least 2-fold relative to C1D1, and clones undetected at baseline were given a pseudocount of 0.5. Singleton clones were defined as clones with 0 or 1 copy at C1D1, and non-singleton clones were defined as clones with 2 or more copies. By matching protein sequences in sorted samples from the same patient, clones expanded in unsorted samples were annotated as CD4+, CD8+ or unknown. Wilcoxon tests were applied to paired samples to test diversity changes from C1D1 to C4D1. As stored in TCRdb, this immuneACCESS dataset retains in-frame rearrangements with V and J assigned. A fraction of the clones does not appear; measured against another copy, unresolved V genes explain less than half of the discrepancy, and the remainder lacks a known reason. V, J and clone size were drawn from that table, and D and trimming were deduced from the DNA. The sample table holds roughly 40,000 clones, of which about nine tenths were seen once. Roughly 9.1% of the sample is held by the ten biggest clonotypes.

The receptor's source is a human donor with classical Hodgkin lymphoma. The input for sequencing was peripheral blood mononuclear cells (PBMCs), taken at baseline. The chain is made from TRBV12-2 and TRBJ1-4. TRBV12-2 is given as a pseudogene. This receptor has the CDR3 CASRLVRFPRANEKLFF. The DNA is as follows: TGTGCAAGTCGCTTAGTTCGGTTTCCTAGGGCTAATGAAAAACTGTTTTTT.